These 17 T cell receptor beta chains came from one sample sequenced in a study of cytomegalovirus exposure and HLA in healthy donors. Assay used: immunoSEQ multiplex PCR; TCRdb lists only in-frame clones, some missing. The table shows 100,000 to 150,000 clones, with approximately 88% occurring only once. The sample taken for sequencing was PBMCs. The source of these receptors is a woman aged 18-29 years in good health and CMV-seronegative.

This clone was found once. The DNA is omitted, as the CDR3 cannot be located on it reliably, and the CDR3 follows TCRdb's listing. The chain's CDR3 is CASSLHLRGGNTIYF. V is TRBV6-1 and J is TRBJ1-3. Germline V gives CDR1 MNHNS, CDR2 SASEGT. From its first to its last residue, the CDR3 has 15 amino acids.

The chain recombines TRBV11-2 with TRBJ2-7; D possibly corresponds to TRBD2 (5 bases). Trimming took 1 base from V and 4 from J, leaving 8 bases between them. CDR1 and CDR2 (germline): SGHAT, FQNNGV. The CDR3 extends over 13 amino acids. The CDR3 DNA follows: TGTGCCAGCAGCTTAGCGACTACATACGAGCAGTACTTC. Its translation: CASSLATTYEQYF. The full variable domain, rest sourced from reference TRBV11-2 and TRBJ2-7, is EAGVAQSPRYKIIEKRQSVAFWCNPISGHATLYWYQQILGQGPKLLIQFQNNGVVDDSQLPKDRFSAERLKGVDSTLKIQPAKLEDSAVYLCASSLATTYEQYFGPGTRLTVT.

This rearrangement joins TRBV14 to TRBJ2-5; 7 bases fit TRBD2. J was trimmed by 2 bases and V by 0 bases; bases with no gene match: 9. This CDR3 comprises 17 residues. Germline V gene data show CDR1 as SGHDN and CDR2 as FVKESK. CDR3 sequence: CASSQEGPGTMQETQYF. CDR3 nucleotide sequence: TGTGCCAGCAGCCAAGAGGGACCGGGGACTATGCAAGAGACCCAGTACTTC. Variable domain in full (rest from reference TRBV14 and TRBJ2-5): EAGVTQFPSHSVIEKGQTVTLRCDPISGHDNLYWYRRVMGKEIKFLLHFVKESKQDESGMPNNRFLAERTGGTYSTLKVQPAELEDSGVYFCASSQEGPGTMQETQYFGPGTRLLVL.

The chain couples TRBV25-1 to TRBJ2-1, with 8 bases aligning to TRBD1. The junction had 8 bases not matched to a gene; V was cut back by 4 bases and J by 9 bases. CDR3 length: 14 amino acids. CDR1 and CDR2 from the germline V gene are MGHDK and SYGVNS. CDR3 coding DNA: TGTGCCAGCAGTGCGTGGGACAGGTTCGGTGAGCAGTTCTTC. Its translation: CASSAWDRFGEQFF.

The gene calls are TRBV5-6 and TRBJ2-7; TRBD1 matches at 11 bases. The V segment lost 4 bases and the J segment 3 bases; nucleotides outside the gene matches: 3. The CDR3 spans 14 residues. CDR1 and CDR2 from the germline V gene are SGHDT and YYEEEE. CDR3 coding DNA: TGTGCCAGCAGCCCCGGGACAGGGGGCTACGAGCAGTACTTC. Its translation: CASSPGTGGYEQYF.

V gene TRBV13 combines with J gene TRBJ1-4, with a possible D match to TRBD1 (5 bases). CDR1 is PRHDT and CDR2 is FYEKMQ in the germline V gene (reference sequence). V gave up 5 bases and J gave up 7 bases, with 17 bases separating them. The CDR3 runs to 15 residues. This CDR3 is CASSLLTANGEKLFF. The CDR3 DNA follows: TGTGCCAGCAGCCTACTGACAGCTAACGGTGAAAAACTGTTTTTT.

V is TRBV5-1 and J is TRBJ1-1; no reliable D call. CDR3 size: 13 residues. The V gene lost 0 bases and the J gene lost 12 bases, with 15 bases spanning the gap. Germline values: CDR1 SGHRS, CDR2 YFSETQ. CDR3 sequence reads: CASSLGPPLETFF. The CDR3, as DNA: TGCGCCAGCAGCTTGGGTCCCCCCTTAGAAACTTTCTTT.

The chain recombines TRBV19 with TRBJ2-4; 8 bases agree with TRBD1. CDR3 length: 14 amino acids. Germline V gene data show CDR1 as LNHDA and CDR2 as SQIVND (reference sequence). The V gene end was trimmed by 6 bases and the J gene end by 9 bases; junction bases not matched to a gene: 10. The CDR3 DNA reads TGTGCCAGTAGCCGCGACAGGGGTAACGGCATTCAGTACTTC. Protein: CASSRDRGNGIQYF.

The chain joins TRBV5-6 to TRBJ1-1, with D perhaps TRBD1 (6 bases). This CDR3 contains 16 residues. V was pared by 0 bases and J by 1 base, with 13 bases between. Germline lookup yields CDR1 SGHDT and CDR2 YYEEEE. CDR3: CASSLARGWENTEAFF. CDR3 in DNA: TGTGCCAGCAGCTTGGCCAGGGGCTGGGAGAACACTGAAGCTTTCTTT.

The V gene is TRBV27, the J gene TRBJ1-1, with D possibly TRBD1 on 6 matching bases. CDR3 size: 14 residues. Germline V gene data show CDR1 as MNHEY and CDR2 as SMNVEV (reference sequence). V was shortened by 4 bases and J by 5 bases, with 14 bases between the two germline ends. In DNA form, the CDR3 reads TGTGCCAGCAGTTCCCCGAACAGGGCTACTGAAGCTTTCTTT. It specifies CASSSPNRATEAFF.

In DNA form, the CDR3 reads TGTGCCAGCACCATCCAGGGGCTCGATGAGCAGTTCTTC. Translated, it gives CASTIQGLDEQFF. This chain joins TRBV11-3 and TRBJ2-1; a weak D match, TRBD1 (6 bases). Trimming removed 7 bases at V and 8 bases at J, with 15 bases between. This CDR3 spans 13 amino acids. Germline CDR1 is SGHNT and CDR2 is YENEEA.

The chain recombines TRBV4-1 with TRBJ2-7, with 9 bases aligning to TRBD2. The V gene end was trimmed by 0 bases and the J gene end by 2 bases; junction bases not matched to a gene: 5. From germline, CDR1 is MGHRA and CDR2 YSYEKL. This CDR3 contains 16 residues. This chain's CDR3 is CASSQEGAGGPYEQYF. CDR3 nucleotide sequence: TGCGCCAGCAGCCAAGAGGGAGCGGGAGGACCCTACGAGCAGTACTTC.

This clone was recorded only once. The chain employs TRBV6-1 and TRBJ2-1, with 12 bases matching TRBD2. V was clipped by 10 bases and J by 5 bases; unmatched bases: 3. The CDR3 covers 13 residues. The germline gives CDR1 MNHNS, CDR2 SASEGT. Here the CDR3 DNA reads TGTGCCACCCGGACTAGCGGGAACAATGAGCAGTTCTTC. Translation: CATRTSGNNEQFF.

CDR3: CASSPSYGRAGNEQYF. The CDR3 bases are TGTGCCAGCTCTCCCAGCTACGGCAGGGCAGGTAACGAGCAGTACTTC. The V call is TRBV18, the J call TRBJ2-7; maybe TRBD1 (5 bases). The CDR3 is made up of 16 amino acids. Per the germline V gene, CDR1 is KGHSH and CDR2 is LQKENI. Between the trimmed V and J ends, which lost 6 bases and 5 bases, there was a span of 23 bases.

The chain uses TRBV30 and TRBJ2-7; 8 bases line up with TRBD1. This CDR3 comprises 14 residues. V gave up 3 bases and J gave up 6 bases; unmatched junction bases: 10. Per the germline V gene, CDR1 is GTSNPN and CDR2 is SVGIG (reference sequence). CDR3 loop: CAWRVRTGLGEQYF. In nucleotides, the CDR3 is TGTGCCTGGAGGGTCCGGACAGGGTTGGGCGAGCAGTACTTC.

This chain uses TRBV2 with TRBJ2-1; weak D call: TRBD2 (5 bases). Trimming took 1 base from V and 0 from J, leaving 7 bases between them. Germline values: CDR1 SNHLY, CDR2 FYNNEI. CDR3 length: 15 amino acids. The CDR3 DNA follows: TGTGCCAGCAGTGAAGTCGAGGGCTCCTACAATGAGCAGTTCTTC. It encodes CASSEVEGSYNEQFF.

This clone was detected once. The J gene is TRBJ2-2, the V gene TRBV9, with 7 bases that match TRBD2. Germline trimming cut 0 bases from V and 6 bases from J; bases unmatched to any gene: 2. This CDR3 is 14 amino acids long. CDR1 SGDLS and CDR2 YYNGEE come from the germline V gene. CDR3 coding DNA: TGTGCCAGCAGCGTAGCCCGGGAGGCCGGGGAGCTGTTTTTT. Its protein product is CASSVAREAGELFF.